Listed below are T cell receptor beta chains from one sample, sequenced in a study of human T cells and chemical hapten exposure. MiXCR was run by TCRdb on the RACE reads, yielding one entry per CDR3 protein. The sample records tens of thousands of distinct CDR3 sequences, approximately 11% being singletons. Source: whole blood, taken in connection with sensitization to the hapten diphenylcyclopropenone (DPC). The receptors shown here come from a middle-aged man with alopecia areata. Some clones in this sample may be carry-over from other donors' samples. Both conserved end residues are part of each CDR3. The D gene is left open where the match is weak. Clone size is shown for a subset of rows, as once, few, many or a class of expanded clone.

d_gene: TRBD1; j_gene: TRBJ1-2; v_gene: TRBV7-2; len: 14; abundance: medium-sized; CDR3nt: TGTGCCAGCAGCTTCCTAGAGGGGGCCTATGGCTACACCTTC; CDR3aa: CASSFLEGAYGYTF
d_gene: NA; j_gene: TRBJ2-2; v_gene: TRBV12-3/TRBV12-4; len: 15; abundance: NA; CDR3nt: TGTGCCAGCAGTTTAAGGATTTCGGGGGCCGGGGAGCTGTTTTTT; CDR3aa: CASSLRISGAGELFF
d_gene: NA; j_gene: TRBJ2-7; v_gene: TRBV6-2/TRBV6-3; len: 12; abundance: few; CDR3nt: TGTGCCAGCAGATCGACCTCTCGCGAGCAGTACTTC; CDR3aa: CASRSTSREQYF
d_gene: NA; j_gene: TRBJ2-7; v_gene: TRBV14; len: 15; abundance: few; CDR3nt: TGTGCCAGCACCCTCGGAGGAGGGCGCGCCTACGAGCAGTACTTC; CDR3aa: CASTLGGGRAYEQYF
d_gene: NA; j_gene: TRBJ2-3; v_gene: TRBV7-9; len: 11; abundance: NA; CDR3nt: TGTGCCAGCACCTTCACAGATACGCAGTATTTT; CDR3aa: CASTFTDTQYF
d_gene: TRBD2; j_gene: TRBJ2-5; v_gene: TRBV5-1; len: 15; abundance: NA; CDR3nt: TGCGCCAGCAGCTTGACTAGCGGAAACCAAGAGACCCAGTACTTC; CDR3aa: CASSLTSGNQETQYF
d_gene: NA; j_gene: TRBJ1-4; v_gene: TRBV14; len: 15; abundance: NA; CDR3nt: TGTGCCAGCAGCCAAGCTCGCAGATCAAATGAAAAACTGTTTTTT; CDR3aa: CASSQARRSNEKLFF
d_gene: NA; j_gene: TRBJ2-1; v_gene: TRBV29-1; len: 14; abundance: many; CDR3nt: TGCAGCGTTGGACGGGGGAGTATCTACAATGAGCAGTTCTTC; CDR3aa: CSVGRGSIYNEQFF
d_gene: NA; j_gene: TRBJ2-3; v_gene: TRBV5-1; len: 16; abundance: few; CDR3nt: TGCGCCAGCAGCTTCGGGCTAGCGTCTAGCACAGATACGCAGTATTTT; CDR3aa: CASSFGLASSTDTQYF
d_gene: TRBD2; j_gene: TRBJ2-3; v_gene: TRBV7-2; len: 16; abundance: NA; CDR3nt: TGTGCCAGCAGCCTTCTAGCGGGAGGTAACACAGATACGCAGTATTTT; CDR3aa: CASSLLAGGNTDTQYF
d_gene: TRBD1; j_gene: TRBJ2-3; v_gene: TRBV18; len: 17; abundance: many; CDR3nt: TGTGCCAGCTCAGTCCCGGGACAGCTAACTAGCACAGATACGCAGTATTTT; CDR3aa: CASSVPGQLTSTDTQYF
d_gene: TRBD2; j_gene: TRBJ2-7; v_gene: TRBV6-1; len: 15; abundance: NA; CDR3nt: TGTGCCAGCAGTGAAGTTGGGGGAGGGCCGCAAGAGCAGTACTTC; CDR3aa: CASSEVGGGPQEQYF
d_gene: NA; j_gene: TRBJ2-3; v_gene: TRBV7-8; len: 15; abundance: NA; CDR3nt: TGTGCCAGCAGCTCCCGACTAGTTCGCACAGATACGCAGTATTTT; CDR3aa: CASSSRLVRTDTQYF
d_gene: NA; j_gene: TRBJ2-5; v_gene: TRBV9; len: 15; abundance: few; CDR3nt: TGTGCCAGCAGCGTAGGGGATAGCGGCCAAGAGACCCAGTACTTC; CDR3aa: CASSVGDSGQETQYF
d_gene: NA; j_gene: TRBJ1-1; v_gene: TRBV6-2/TRBV6-3; len: 15; abundance: many; CDR3nt: TGTGCCAGCAGATCCCGACAGGCGAAGAACACTGAAGCTTTCTTT; CDR3aa: CASRSRQAKNTEAFF
d_gene: TRBD2; j_gene: TRBJ2-3; v_gene: TRBV29-1; len: 16; abundance: many; CDR3nt: TGCAGCGTCGGAGGGACTAGCGGGTGGCTCACAGATACGCAGTATTTT; CDR3aa: CSVGGTSGWLTDTQYF
d_gene: NA; j_gene: TRBJ2-3; v_gene: TRBV5-1; len: 16; abundance: NA; CDR3nt: TGCGCCAGCAGCTTGGAACAGAAAAGCCTGTTAGATACGCAGTATTTT; CDR3aa: CASSLEQKSLLDTQYF
d_gene: NA; j_gene: TRBJ1-5; v_gene: TRBV27; len: 16; abundance: few; CDR3nt: TGTGCCAGCAGCTTCACAGGGTTCAGGAGCAATCAGCCCCAGCATTTT; CDR3aa: CASSFTGFRSNQPQHF
d_gene: NA; j_gene: TRBJ2-1; v_gene: TRBV18; len: 15; abundance: many; CDR3nt: TGTGCCAGCTCCTTTTTCTTTGGTACGGACAATGAGCAGTTCTTC; CDR3aa: CASSFFFGTDNEQFF
d_gene: TRBD2; j_gene: TRBJ2-3; v_gene: TRBV5-1; len: 14; abundance: few; CDR3nt: TGCGCCAGCAGCTTGGAACTAGCGGAAGATACGCAGTATTTT; CDR3aa: CASSLELAEDTQYF
d_gene: NA; j_gene: TRBJ2-2; v_gene: TRBV6-2/TRBV6-3; len: 14; abundance: many; CDR3nt: TGTGCCAGCAGCAGGGACGAGAACACCGGGGAGCTGTTTTTT; CDR3aa: CASSRDENTGELFF
d_gene: TRBD2; j_gene: TRBJ2-3; v_gene: TRBV25-1; len: 13; abundance: few; CDR3nt: TGTGCCAGCAGACTGGGCCTAGCGGCTACGCAGTATTTT; CDR3aa: CASRLGLAATQYF
d_gene: NA; j_gene: TRBJ1-1; v_gene: TRBV2; len: 13; abundance: many; CDR3nt: TGTGCCAGCAGTGAGCGGTATCCCCTTGAAGCTTTCTTT; CDR3aa: CASSERYPLEAFF
d_gene: NA; j_gene: TRBJ2-1; v_gene: TRBV5-1; len: 16; abundance: few; CDR3nt: TGCGCCAGCAGCCCAATCGACAGTTCCCCCTACAATGAGCAGTTCTTC; CDR3aa: CASSPIDSSPYNEQFF
d_gene: NA; j_gene: TRBJ2-1; v_gene: TRBV10-3; len: 14; abundance: once; CDR3nt: TGTGCCATCAAAGGGGCTAACTCAAACAATGAGCAGTTCTTC; CDR3aa: CAIKGANSNNEQFF
d_gene: TRBD1; j_gene: TRBJ2-1; v_gene: TRBV29-1; len: 19; abundance: few; CDR3nt: TGCAGCGTTAGGGCGTTGGACAGCGGGACAGGGGGAGGTGGCAATGAGCAGTTCTTC; CDR3aa: CSVRALDSGTGGGGNEQFF
d_gene: NA; j_gene: TRBJ2-3; v_gene: TRBV5-4; len: 15; abundance: few; CDR3nt: TGTGCCAGCAGCTTGGGTGGCCCCCGGGCAGATACGCAGTATTTT; CDR3aa: CASSLGGPRADTQYF
d_gene: NA; j_gene: TRBJ1-5; v_gene: TRBV15; len: 15; abundance: NA; CDR3nt: TGTGCCACCAGCCCAGAGGGGGGGGGTAATCAGCCCCAGCATTTT; CDR3aa: CATSPEGGGNQPQHF
d_gene: NA; j_gene: TRBJ1-4; v_gene: TRBV2; len: 11; abundance: many; CDR3nt: TGTGCCAGCACCGCCGAGGAAAAACTGTTTTTT; CDR3aa: CASTAEEKLFF
d_gene: NA; j_gene: TRBJ1-2; v_gene: TRBV20-1; len: 13; abundance: many; CDR3nt: TGCAGTGCCCCGGACGGGGGAGGGTATGGCTACACCTTC; CDR3aa: CSAPDGGGYGYTF
d_gene: TRBD2; j_gene: TRBJ2-7; v_gene: TRBV19; len: 17; abundance: few; CDR3nt: TGTGCCAGTAGCCCCCTTGCGTTGAGCGGGACCAACTACGAGCAGTACTTC; CDR3aa: CASSPLALSGTNYEQYF
d_gene: NA; j_gene: TRBJ2-1; v_gene: TRBV7-9; len: 10; abundance: NA; CDR3nt: TGTGCCAGCAGCTTAGATCTCCCGTTCTTC; CDR3aa: CASSLDLPFF
d_gene: NA; j_gene: TRBJ1-6; v_gene: TRBV12-3/TRBV12-4; len: 15; abundance: few; CDR3nt: TGTGCCAGCAGTAGTACGGGACGGGAGAATTCACCCCTCCACTTT; CDR3aa: CASSSTGRENSPLHF
d_gene: TRBD1; j_gene: TRBJ1-4; v_gene: TRBV29-1; len: 13; abundance: many; CDR3nt: TGCAGCATCCGACAGGGGGGAAGTGAAAAACTGTTTTTT; CDR3aa: CSIRQGGSEKLFF
d_gene: NA; j_gene: TRBJ1-4; v_gene: TRBV9; len: 16; abundance: few; CDR3nt: TGTGCCAGCAGCGTAGTGTTGGCGGTATCTGGAGAAAAACTGTTTTTT; CDR3aa: CASSVVLAVSGEKLFF
d_gene: NA; j_gene: TRBJ1-1; v_gene: TRBV19; len: 14; abundance: NA; CDR3nt: TGTGCCAGTAGAAAACAGGGAGAATCCACTGAAGCTTTCTTT; CDR3aa: CASRKQGESTEAFF
d_gene: NA; j_gene: TRBJ2-5; v_gene: TRBV6-5; len: 16; abundance: few; CDR3nt: TGTGCCAGCAGTTACTCTACGGGCAGGGGACAAGAGACCCAGTACTTC; CDR3aa: CASSYSTGRGQETQYF
d_gene: NA; j_gene: TRBJ2-1; v_gene: TRBV12-3/TRBV12-4; len: 15; abundance: NA; CDR3nt: TGTGCCAGCAGTTTTACCAGAGCCACCTACAATGAGCAGTTCTTC; CDR3aa: CASSFTRATYNEQFF
d_gene: NA; j_gene: TRBJ1-1; v_gene: TRBV7-2; len: 14; abundance: few; CDR3nt: TGTGCCAGCAGCCCGTTTGGGGGTAACACTGAAGCTTTCTTT; CDR3aa: CASSPFGGNTEAFF
d_gene: NA; j_gene: TRBJ2-7; v_gene: TRBV4-3; len: 15; abundance: NA; CDR3nt: TGCGCCAGCAGCCAAGATCGGCAGGGGTTCTACGAGCAGTACTTC; CDR3aa: CASSQDRQGFYEQYF
d_gene: TRBD1; j_gene: TRBJ2-1; v_gene: TRBV29-1; len: 16; abundance: NA; CDR3nt: TGCAGCGTAGCAGGACAGGCGGTCGTATCCTACAATGAGCAGTTCTTC; CDR3aa: CSVAGQAVVSYNEQFF
d_gene: NA; j_gene: TRBJ2-1; v_gene: TRBV5-1; len: 14; abundance: NA; CDR3nt: TGCGCCAGCAGCTCGGCTAGCCGTGACAATGAGCAGTTCTTC; CDR3aa: CASSSASRDNEQFF
d_gene: TRBD1; j_gene: TRBJ1-1; v_gene: TRBV5-1; len: 16; abundance: many; CDR3nt: TGCGCCAGCAGCCGCTTGGACAGGGGGCTGTACACTGAAGCTTTCTTT; CDR3aa: CASSRLDRGLYTEAFF
d_gene: NA; j_gene: TRBJ1-6; v_gene: TRBV12-3/TRBV12-4; len: 16; abundance: many; CDR3nt: TGTGCCAGCAGTTCCGGGCCGAGCTCCTATAATTCACCCCTCCACTTT; CDR3aa: CASSSGPSSYNSPLHF
d_gene: TRBD1; j_gene: TRBJ2-5; v_gene: TRBV10-2; len: 16; abundance: few; CDR3nt: TGCGCCAGCAGTGAGTCTCGAACCAGGGGGCCGGAGACCCAGTACTTC; CDR3aa: CASSESRTRGPETQYF
d_gene: NA; j_gene: TRBJ2-6; v_gene: TRBV27; len: 16; abundance: NA; CDR3nt: TGTGCCAGCAGTCCCCGGGCAAGGTCAGGGGCCAACGTCCTGACTTTC; CDR3aa: CASSPRARSGANVLTF
d_gene: TRBD1; j_gene: TRBJ2-3; v_gene: TRBV7-3; len: 15; abundance: NA; CDR3nt: TGTGCCAGCAGCTTTCAGGGGGCGCTCACAGATACGCAGTATTTT; CDR3aa: CASSFQGALTDTQYF
d_gene: NA; j_gene: TRBJ2-1; v_gene: TRBV19; len: 16; abundance: once; CDR3nt: TGTGCCAGTAGCCCTCCGCTGGGGGCCGTTTACAATGAGCAGTTCTTC; CDR3aa: CASSPPLGAVYNEQFF
d_gene: NA; j_gene: TRBJ2-3; v_gene: TRBV12-3/TRBV12-4; len: 14; abundance: many; CDR3nt: TGTGCCAGCAGTAAACGCTCGGTAGCAGATACGCAGTATTTT; CDR3aa: CASSKRSVADTQYF
d_gene: NA; j_gene: TRBJ2-3; v_gene: TRBV3-1; len: 13; abundance: few; CDR3nt: TGTGCCAGCAGCCAAGTCCTCACAGATACGCAGTATTTT; CDR3aa: CASSQVLTDTQYF
d_gene: NA; j_gene: TRBJ1-1; v_gene: TRBV27; len: 13; abundance: NA; CDR3nt: TGTGCCAGCAGTTCACGGGGACGGTCAGAAGCTTTCTTT; CDR3aa: CASSSRGRSEAFF
d_gene: TRBD2; j_gene: TRBJ2-3; v_gene: TRBV7-9; len: 17; abundance: NA; CDR3nt: TGTGCCAGCAGCTTACCCGTGGCTAGCGGGAGCACAGATACGCAGTATTTT; CDR3aa: CASSLPVASGSTDTQYF